A selection of T cell receptor beta chains follows, all from one sample in a study of graft-versus-host responses after intestinal transplantation. Only in-frame clones appear in the TCRdb table, and some are missing; sequencing was by immunoSEQ multiplex PCR. The sample records approximately 97,000 clones, 90% to 95% being singletons. These receptors have no identified antigens. This specimen consisted of unstimulated CD4+ T cells sorted from spleen or lymph node cells, obtained before transplant. All receptors come from a human donor who was the organ donor for an intestinal transplant. Both conserved end residues are part of each CDR3. Each record gives: clone size, D gene, V gene, J gene, CDR3 protein, CDR3 DNA. The D gene is left open where the match is weak. Size is omitted from some rows. Given values are once, few, many or a class for expanded clones.

clone_size: -; d_call: -; v_call: TRBV4-1; j_call: TRBJ2-7; cdr3_aa: CASSQGRGPDEQYF; cdr3_nt: TGCGCCAGCAGCCAAGGGAGGGGGCCCGACGAGCAGTACTTC
clone_size: -; d_call: -; v_call: TRBV6-5; j_call: TRBJ1-5; cdr3_aa: CASTPTGNQPQHF; cdr3_nt: TGTGCCAGCACTCCCACAGGCAATCAGCCCCAGCATTTT
clone_size: -; d_call: -; v_call: TRBV18; j_call: TRBJ1-4; cdr3_aa: CASSPPGPNEKLFF; cdr3_nt: TGTGCCAGCTCACCACCGGGGCCTAATGAAAAACTGTTTTTT
clone_size: few; d_call: TRBD1; v_call: TRBV7-9; j_call: TRBJ1-2; cdr3_aa: CASSRDRAPTGYTF; cdr3_nt: TGTGCCAGCAGCCGGGACAGAGCGCCTACGGGCTACACCTTC
clone_size: -; d_call: -; v_call: TRBV5-1; j_call: TRBJ1-1; cdr3_aa: CASSLAGWGQVNTEAFF; cdr3_nt: TGCGCCAGCAGCTTGGCCGGATGGGGGCAAGTGAACACTGAAGCTTTCTTT
clone_size: -; d_call: -; v_call: TRBV6-6; j_call: TRBJ1-4; cdr3_aa: CASTPDGATNEKLFF; cdr3_nt: TGTGCCAGCACCCCGGACGGGGCAACTAATGAAAAACTGTTTTTT
clone_size: -; d_call: -; v_call: TRBV5-1; j_call: TRBJ1-1; cdr3_aa: CASSGGTGTEAFF; cdr3_nt: TGCGCCAGCAGCGGGGGCACGGGCACTGAAGCTTTCTTT
clone_size: -; d_call: -; v_call: TRBV30; j_call: TRBJ1-1; cdr3_aa: CAWSTQGGTEAFF; cdr3_nt: TGTGCCTGGAGTACACAGGGTGGAACTGAAGCTTTCTTT
clone_size: -; d_call: TRBD1; v_call: TRBV4-2; j_call: TRBJ2-7; cdr3_aa: CASSQEGRGLMANRQYF; cdr3_nt: TGTGCCAGCAGCCAAGAGGGTAGGGGGCTGATGGCAAATCGGCAGTACTTC
clone_size: -; d_call: TRBD1; v_call: TRBV4-1; j_call: TRBJ2-6; cdr3_aa: CASSQGQGAYSGANVLTF; cdr3_nt: TGCGCCAGCAGCCAGGGACAGGGGGCCTACTCTGGGGCCAACGTCCTGACTTTC
clone_size: once; d_call: TRBD1; v_call: TRBV15; j_call: TRBJ2-7; cdr3_aa: CATSNQGGSSYEQYF; cdr3_nt: TGTGCCACCAGCAATCAAGGGGGCAGCAGCTACGAGCAGTACTTC
clone_size: -; d_call: -; v_call: TRBV7-2; j_call: TRBJ1-6; cdr3_aa: CASSQLPVDSSTSPLHF; cdr3_nt: TGTGCCAGCAGCCAACTCCCCGTGGACAGCTCGACTTCACCCCTCCACTTT
clone_size: once; d_call: TRBD1; v_call: TRBV4-1; j_call: TRBJ2-3; cdr3_aa: CASSLGVTGASTDTQYF; cdr3_nt: TGCGCCAGCAGTCTGGGCGTGACAGGGGCCAGCACAGATACGCAGTATTTT
clone_size: -; d_call: -; v_call: TRBV19; j_call: TRBJ1-2; cdr3_aa: CASTAGILSDYGYTF; cdr3_nt: TGTGCCAGTACGGCAGGGATCCTAAGTGACTATGGCTACACCTTC
clone_size: -; d_call: TRBD2; v_call: TRBV5-1; j_call: TRBJ2-1; cdr3_aa: CASSLGAGGLRNEQFF; cdr3_nt: TGCGCCAGCAGCTTGGGAGCGGGGGGGCTAAGGAATGAGCAGTTCTTC
clone_size: -; d_call: TRBD1; v_call: TRBV28; j_call: TRBJ2-7; cdr3_aa: CASSLGTGGIRYEQYF; cdr3_nt: TGTGCCAGCAGTTTAGGGACAGGGGGCATCCGCTACGAGCAGTACTTC
clone_size: -; d_call: TRBD2; v_call: TRBV19; j_call: TRBJ2-2; cdr3_aa: CASSILSGGNTGELFF; cdr3_nt: TGTGCCAGTAGTATTCTAAGCGGGGGAAACACCGGGGAGCTGTTTTTT
clone_size: -; d_call: -; v_call: TRBV7-9; j_call: TRBJ1-1; cdr3_aa: CASSLEGGYTEAFF; cdr3_nt: TGTGCCAGCAGCTTAGAGGGGGGGTACACTGAAGCTTTCTTT
clone_size: -; d_call: TRBD1; v_call: TRBV9; j_call: TRBJ2-1; cdr3_aa: CASSVTRGKAQFF; cdr3_nt: TGTGCCAGCAGCGTAACCAGGGGGAAGGCGCAGTTCTTC
clone_size: -; d_call: TRBD1; v_call: TRBV10-1; j_call: TRBJ2-3; cdr3_aa: CASSEFTGGGTDTQYF; cdr3_nt: TGCGCCAGCAGCGAATTTACAGGGGGAGGTACAGATACGCAGTATTTT
clone_size: -; d_call: TRBD2; v_call: TRBV6-4; j_call: TRBJ2-7; cdr3_aa: CARAGTSGGYEQYF; cdr3_nt: TGTGCCAGAGCAGGGACTAGCGGGGGCTACGAGCAGTACTTC
clone_size: -; d_call: -; v_call: TRBV4-1; j_call: TRBJ1-2; cdr3_aa: CASRTRDTTNYGYTF; cdr3_nt: TGCGCCAGCAGGACCCGGGACACCACTAACTATGGCTACACCTTC